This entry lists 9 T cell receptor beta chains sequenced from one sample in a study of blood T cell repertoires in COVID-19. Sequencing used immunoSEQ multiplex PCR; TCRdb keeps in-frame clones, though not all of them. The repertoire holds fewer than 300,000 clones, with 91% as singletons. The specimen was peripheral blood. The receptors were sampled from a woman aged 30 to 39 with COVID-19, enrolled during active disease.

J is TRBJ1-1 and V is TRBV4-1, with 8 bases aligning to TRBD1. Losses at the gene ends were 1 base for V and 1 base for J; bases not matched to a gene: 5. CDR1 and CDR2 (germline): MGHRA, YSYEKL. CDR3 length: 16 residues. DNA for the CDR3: TGCGCCAGCAGCCAAGCCGCAGGGGGCAAGAACACTGAAGCTTTCTTT. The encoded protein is CASSQAAGGKNTEAFF.

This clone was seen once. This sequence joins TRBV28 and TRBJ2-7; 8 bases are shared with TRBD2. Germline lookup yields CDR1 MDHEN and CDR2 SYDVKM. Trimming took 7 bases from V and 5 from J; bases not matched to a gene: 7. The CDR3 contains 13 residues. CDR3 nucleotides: TGTGCCAGCATGGGCGGGAGGAACCACGAGCAGTACTTC. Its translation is CASMGGRNHEQYF.

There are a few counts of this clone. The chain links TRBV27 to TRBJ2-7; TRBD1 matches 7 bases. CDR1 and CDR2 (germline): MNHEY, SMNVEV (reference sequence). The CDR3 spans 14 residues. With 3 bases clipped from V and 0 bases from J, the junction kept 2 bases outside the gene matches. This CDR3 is CASSFGTASYEQYF. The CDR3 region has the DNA TGTGCCAGCAGTTTCGGGACAGCCTCCTACGAGCAGTACTTC.

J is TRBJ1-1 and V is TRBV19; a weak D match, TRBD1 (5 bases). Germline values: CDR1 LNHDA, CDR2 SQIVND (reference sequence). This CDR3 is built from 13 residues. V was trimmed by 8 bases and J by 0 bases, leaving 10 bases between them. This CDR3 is CASYAGMNTEAFF. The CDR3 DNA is TGTGCCAGTTATGCAGGGATGAACACTGAAGCTTTCTTT.

Written as DNA, the CDR3 is TGTGCCAGCAGCTGGGGGGGACGGCACCAAGAGACCCAGTACTTC. Its translation is CASSWGGRHQETQYF. The J gene is TRBJ2-5, the V gene TRBV7-9; TRBD2 matches at 7 bases. The CDR3 totals 15 residues. Germline assignment: CDR1 SEHNR and CDR2 FQNEAQ (reference sequence). J was trimmed by 0 bases and V by 4 bases; bases with no gene match: 5.

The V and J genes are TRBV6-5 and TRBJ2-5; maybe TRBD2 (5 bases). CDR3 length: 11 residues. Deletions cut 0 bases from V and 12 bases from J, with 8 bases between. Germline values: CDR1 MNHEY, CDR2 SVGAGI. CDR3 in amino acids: CASSYSMREYF. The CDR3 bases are TGTGCCAGCAGTTACTCGATGAGGGAGTACTTC.

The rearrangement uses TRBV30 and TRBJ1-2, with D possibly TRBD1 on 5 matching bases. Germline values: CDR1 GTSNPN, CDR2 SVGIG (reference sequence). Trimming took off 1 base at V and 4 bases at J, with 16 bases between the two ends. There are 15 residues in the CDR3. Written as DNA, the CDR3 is TGTGCCTGGAGTGAAGGCCAGGGACTTAGCTATGGCTACACCTTC. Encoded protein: CAWSEGQGLSYGYTF.

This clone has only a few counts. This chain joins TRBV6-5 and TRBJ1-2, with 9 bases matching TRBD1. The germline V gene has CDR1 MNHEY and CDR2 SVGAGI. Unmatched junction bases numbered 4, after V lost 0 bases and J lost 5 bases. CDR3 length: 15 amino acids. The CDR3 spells CASSYSGTGMYGYTF. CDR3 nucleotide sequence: TGTGCCAGCAGTTACTCCGGGACAGGGATGTATGGCTACACCTTC.

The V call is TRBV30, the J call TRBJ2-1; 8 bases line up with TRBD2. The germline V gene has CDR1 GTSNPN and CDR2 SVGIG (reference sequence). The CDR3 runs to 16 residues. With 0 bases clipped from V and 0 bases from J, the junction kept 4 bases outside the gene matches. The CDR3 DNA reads TGTGCCTGGAGTGTAATTAGCGGGAACTCCTACAATGAGCAGTTCTTC. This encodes CAWSVISGNSYNEQFF. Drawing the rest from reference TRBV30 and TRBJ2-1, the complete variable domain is SQTIHQWPATLVQPVGSPLSLECTVEGTSNPNLYWYRQAAGRGLQLLFYSVGIGQISSEVPQNLSASRPQDRQFILSSKKLLLSDSGFYLCAWSVISGNSYNEQFFGPGTRLTVL.